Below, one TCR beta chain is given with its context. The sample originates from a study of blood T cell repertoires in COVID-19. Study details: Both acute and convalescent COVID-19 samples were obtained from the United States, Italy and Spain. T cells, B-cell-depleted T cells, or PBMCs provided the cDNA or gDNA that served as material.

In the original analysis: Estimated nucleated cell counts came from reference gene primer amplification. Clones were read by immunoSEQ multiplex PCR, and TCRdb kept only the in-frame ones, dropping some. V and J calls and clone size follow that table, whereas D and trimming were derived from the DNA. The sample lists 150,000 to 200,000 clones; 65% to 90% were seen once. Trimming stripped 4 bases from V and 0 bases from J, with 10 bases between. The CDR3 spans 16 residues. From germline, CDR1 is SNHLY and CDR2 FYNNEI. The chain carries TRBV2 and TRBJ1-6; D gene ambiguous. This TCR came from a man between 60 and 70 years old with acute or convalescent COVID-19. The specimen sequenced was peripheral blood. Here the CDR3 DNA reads TGTGCCAGCAGTGTGTTCGGGAGCTCCTATAATTCACCCCTCCACTTT. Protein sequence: CASSVFGSSYNSPLHF.